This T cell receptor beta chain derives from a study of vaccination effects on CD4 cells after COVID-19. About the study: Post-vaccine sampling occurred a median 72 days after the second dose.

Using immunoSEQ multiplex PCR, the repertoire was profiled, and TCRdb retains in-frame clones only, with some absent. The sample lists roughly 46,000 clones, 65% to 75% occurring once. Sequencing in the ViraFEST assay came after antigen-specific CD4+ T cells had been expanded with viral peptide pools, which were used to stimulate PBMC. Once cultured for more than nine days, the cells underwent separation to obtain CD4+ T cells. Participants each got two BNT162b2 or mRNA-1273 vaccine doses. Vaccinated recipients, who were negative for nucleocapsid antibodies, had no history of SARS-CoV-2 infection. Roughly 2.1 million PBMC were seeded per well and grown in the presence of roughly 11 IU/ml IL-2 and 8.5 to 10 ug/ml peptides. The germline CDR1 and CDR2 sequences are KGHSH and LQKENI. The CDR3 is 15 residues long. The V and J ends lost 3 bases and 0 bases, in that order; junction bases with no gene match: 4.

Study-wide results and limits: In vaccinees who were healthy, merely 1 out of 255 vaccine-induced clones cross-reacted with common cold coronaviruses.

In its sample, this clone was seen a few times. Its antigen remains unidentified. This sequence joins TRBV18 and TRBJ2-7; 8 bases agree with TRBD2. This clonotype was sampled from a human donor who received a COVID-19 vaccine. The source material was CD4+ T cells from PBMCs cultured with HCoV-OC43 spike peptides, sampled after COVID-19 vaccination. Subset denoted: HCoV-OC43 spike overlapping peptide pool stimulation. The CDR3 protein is CASSPKRGSSYEQYF. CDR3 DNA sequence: TGTGCCAGCTCACCGAAGCGGGGGAGCTCCTACGAGCAGTACTTC.